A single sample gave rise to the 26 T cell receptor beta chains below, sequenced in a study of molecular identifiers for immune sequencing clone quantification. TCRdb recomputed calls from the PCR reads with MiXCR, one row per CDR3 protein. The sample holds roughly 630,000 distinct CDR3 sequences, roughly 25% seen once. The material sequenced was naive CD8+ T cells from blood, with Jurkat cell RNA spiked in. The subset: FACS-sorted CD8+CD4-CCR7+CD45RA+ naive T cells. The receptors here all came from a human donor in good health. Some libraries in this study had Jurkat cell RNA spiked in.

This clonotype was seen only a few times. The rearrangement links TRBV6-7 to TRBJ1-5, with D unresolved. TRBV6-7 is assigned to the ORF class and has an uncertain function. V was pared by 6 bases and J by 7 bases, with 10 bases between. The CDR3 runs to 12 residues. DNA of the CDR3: TGTGCCAGCAGGCCGGGTTGCCAGCCCCAGCATTTT. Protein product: CASRPGCQPQHF.

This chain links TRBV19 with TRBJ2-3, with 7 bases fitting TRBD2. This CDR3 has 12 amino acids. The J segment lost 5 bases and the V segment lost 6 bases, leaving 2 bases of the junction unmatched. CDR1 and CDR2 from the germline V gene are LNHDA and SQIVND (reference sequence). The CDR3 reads CASRTGGDTQYF. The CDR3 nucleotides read TGTGCCAGTAGGACGGGGGGAGATACGCAGTATTTT.

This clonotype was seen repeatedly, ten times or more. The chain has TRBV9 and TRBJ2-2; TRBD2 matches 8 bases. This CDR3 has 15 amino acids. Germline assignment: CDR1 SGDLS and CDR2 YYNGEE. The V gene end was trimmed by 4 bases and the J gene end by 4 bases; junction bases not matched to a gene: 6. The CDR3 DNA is TGTGCCAGCAGCCCCAGCGGGGGACTCACCGGGGAGCTGTTTTTT. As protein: CASSPSGGLTGELFF.

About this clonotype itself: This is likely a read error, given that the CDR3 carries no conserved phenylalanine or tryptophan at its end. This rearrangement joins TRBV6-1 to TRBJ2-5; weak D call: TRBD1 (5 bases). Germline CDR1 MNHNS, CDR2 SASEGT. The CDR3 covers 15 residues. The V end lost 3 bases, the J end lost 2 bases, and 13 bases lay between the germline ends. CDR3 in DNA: TGTGCCAGCAGTGAGCTCGGACACGCACAAGAGACCCAGTACCTC. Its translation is CASSELGHAQETQYL.

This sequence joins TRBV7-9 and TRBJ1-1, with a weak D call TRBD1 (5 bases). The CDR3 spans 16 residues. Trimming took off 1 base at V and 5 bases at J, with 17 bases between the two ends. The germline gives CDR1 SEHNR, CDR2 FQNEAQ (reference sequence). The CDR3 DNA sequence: TGTGCCAGCAGCTTAGACCTGGGGCGGGATAGTACTGAAGCTTTCTTT. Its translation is CASSLDLGRDSTEAFF.

CDR3 sequence: CASRSAVTHLEQFF. DNA for the CDR3: TGCGCCAGCAGGTCCGCCGTGACTCACCTAGAGCAGTTCTTC. V and J are TRBV10-2 and TRBJ2-1; D gene ambiguous. Germline V gene data show CDR1 as WSHSY and CDR2 as SAAADI. The V gene lost 6 bases and the J gene lost 10 bases, with 19 bases spanning the gap. CDR3 length equals 14 residues.

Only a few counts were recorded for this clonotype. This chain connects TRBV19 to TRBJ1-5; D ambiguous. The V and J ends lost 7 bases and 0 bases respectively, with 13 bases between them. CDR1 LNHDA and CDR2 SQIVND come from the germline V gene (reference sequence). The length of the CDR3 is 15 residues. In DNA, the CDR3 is TGTGCCAGTAACCCCGACACGTATAGCAATCAGCCCCAGCATTTT. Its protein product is CASNPDTYSNQPQHF.

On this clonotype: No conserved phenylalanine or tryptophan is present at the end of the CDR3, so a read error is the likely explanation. For the CDR3, the DNA is TGCGCCAGCAGCCAAGCAGGGCTGGGTAATTCACCCCTCCACATT. Translated, it gives CASSQAGLGNSPLHI. V gene TRBV4-1 combines with J gene TRBJ1-6; D is perhaps TRBD1 (5 bases). V was cut by 1 base and J by 6 bases, with 10 bases left in between. The CDR3 contains 15 residues. Looked up from germline, CDR1 is MGHRA and CDR2 is YSYEKL.

In DNA form, the CDR3 reads TGCGCCAGCAGCCAAGAATATGGTACAGGGGATCCCAATAGCAATCAGCCCCAGCATTTT. It yields the protein CASSQEYGTGDPNSNQPQHF. This chain uses TRBV4-3 with TRBJ1-5, with 7 bases matching TRBD1. Losses at the gene ends were 0 bases for V and 0 bases for J; bases not matched to a gene: 14. CDR3 length: 20 residues. From germline, CDR1 is LGHNA and CDR2 YSLEER.

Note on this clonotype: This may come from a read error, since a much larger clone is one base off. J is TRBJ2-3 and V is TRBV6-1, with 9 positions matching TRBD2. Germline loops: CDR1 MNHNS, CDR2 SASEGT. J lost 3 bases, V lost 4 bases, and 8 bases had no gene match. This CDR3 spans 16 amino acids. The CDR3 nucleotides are TGTGCCAGCAGTGGAGCAGGCGGGGGGGCTACAGATACGCAGTATTTT. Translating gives CASSGAGGGATDTQYF.

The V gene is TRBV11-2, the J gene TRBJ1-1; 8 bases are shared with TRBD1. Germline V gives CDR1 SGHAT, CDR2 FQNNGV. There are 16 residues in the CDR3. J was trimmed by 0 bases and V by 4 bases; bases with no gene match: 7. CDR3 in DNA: TGTGCCAGCAGCTCTAACGGGACAGGAGTGAACACTGAAGCTTTCTTT. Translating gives CASSSNGTGVNTEAFF.

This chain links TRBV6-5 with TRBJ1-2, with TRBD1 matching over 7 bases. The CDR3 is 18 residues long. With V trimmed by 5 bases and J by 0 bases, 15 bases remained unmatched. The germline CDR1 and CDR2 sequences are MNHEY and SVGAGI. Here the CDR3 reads CASSAYRGGDWTNYGYTF. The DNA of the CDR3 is TGTGCCAGCAGTGCTTACAGGGGAGGCGATTGGACTAACTATGGCTACACCTTC.

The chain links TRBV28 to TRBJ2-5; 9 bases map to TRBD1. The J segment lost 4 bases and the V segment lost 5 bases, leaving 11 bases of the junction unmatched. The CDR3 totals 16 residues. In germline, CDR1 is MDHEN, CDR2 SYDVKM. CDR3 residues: CASSTTGTGYGETQYF. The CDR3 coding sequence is TGTGCCAGCAGTACAACCGGGACAGGGTACGGAGAGACCCAGTACTTC. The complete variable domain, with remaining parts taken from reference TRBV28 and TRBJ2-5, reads DVKVTQSSRYLVKRTGEKVFLECVQDMDHENMFWYRQDPGLGLRLIYFSYDVKMKEKGDIPEGYSVSREKKERFSLILESASTNQTSMYLCASSTTGTGYGETQYFGPGTRLLVL.

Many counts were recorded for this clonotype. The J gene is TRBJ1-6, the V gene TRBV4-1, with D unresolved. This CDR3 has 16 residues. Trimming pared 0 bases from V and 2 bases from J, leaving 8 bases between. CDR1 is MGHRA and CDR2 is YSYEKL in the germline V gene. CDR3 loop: CASSQEGAAYNSPLHF. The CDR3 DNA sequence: TGCGCCAGCAGCCAAGAGGGCGCAGCCTATAATTCACCCCTCCACTTT.

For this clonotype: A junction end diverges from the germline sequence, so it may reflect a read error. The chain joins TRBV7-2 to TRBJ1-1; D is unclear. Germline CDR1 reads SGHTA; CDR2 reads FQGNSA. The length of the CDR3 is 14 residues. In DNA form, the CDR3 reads TGTGCCAGCAGCCCCACCGGGCCGAACACTGGAGCTTTCTTT. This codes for CASSPTGPNTGAFF. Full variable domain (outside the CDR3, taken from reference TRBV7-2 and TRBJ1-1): GAGVSQSPSNKVTEKGKDVELRCDPISGHTALYWYRQSLGQGLEFLIYFQGNSAPDKSGLPSDRFSAERTGGSVSTLTIQRTQQEDSAVYLCASSPTGPNTGAFFGQGTRLTVV.

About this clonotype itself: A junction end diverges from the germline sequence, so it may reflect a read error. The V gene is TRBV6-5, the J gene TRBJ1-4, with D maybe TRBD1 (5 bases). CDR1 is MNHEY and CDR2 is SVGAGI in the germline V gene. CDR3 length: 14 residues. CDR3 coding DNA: TGTGCCAGCAGCGCCGGGGGGACTAATGAAAAACTGGTTTTT. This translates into CASSAGGTNEKLVF.

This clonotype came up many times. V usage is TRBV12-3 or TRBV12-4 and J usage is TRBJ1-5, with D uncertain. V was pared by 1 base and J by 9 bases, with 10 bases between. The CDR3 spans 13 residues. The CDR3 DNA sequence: TGTGCCAGCAGTTTAGGGGGTTTACGGCCCCAGCATTTT. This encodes CASSLGGLRPQHF.

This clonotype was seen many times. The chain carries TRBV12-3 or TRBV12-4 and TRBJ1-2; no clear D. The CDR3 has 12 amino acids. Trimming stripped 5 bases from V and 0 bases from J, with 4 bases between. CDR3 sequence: CASSLTNYGYTF. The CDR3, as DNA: TGTGCCAGCAGTCTTACTAACTATGGCTACACCTTC.

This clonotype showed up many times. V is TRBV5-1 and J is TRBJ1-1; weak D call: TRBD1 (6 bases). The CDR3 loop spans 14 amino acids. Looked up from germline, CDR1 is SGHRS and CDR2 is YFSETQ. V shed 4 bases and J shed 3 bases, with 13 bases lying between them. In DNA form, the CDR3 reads TGCGCCAGCAGCGCACGGGACACAGACACTGAAGCTTTCTTT. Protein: CASSARDTDTEAFF.

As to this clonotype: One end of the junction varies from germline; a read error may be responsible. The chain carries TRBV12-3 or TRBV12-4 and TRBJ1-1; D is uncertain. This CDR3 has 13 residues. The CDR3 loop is CACSFVENTEAFF. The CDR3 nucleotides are TGTGCCTGCAGTTTTGTGGAGAACACTGAAGCTTTCTTT.

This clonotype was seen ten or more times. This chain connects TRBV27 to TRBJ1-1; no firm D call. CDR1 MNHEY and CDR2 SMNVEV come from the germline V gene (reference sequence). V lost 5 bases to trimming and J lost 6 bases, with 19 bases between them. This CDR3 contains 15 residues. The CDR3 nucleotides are TGTGCCAGCAGTCCCTACCCCTCAATGACTCCTGAAGCTTTCTTT. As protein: CASSPYPSMTPEAFF.

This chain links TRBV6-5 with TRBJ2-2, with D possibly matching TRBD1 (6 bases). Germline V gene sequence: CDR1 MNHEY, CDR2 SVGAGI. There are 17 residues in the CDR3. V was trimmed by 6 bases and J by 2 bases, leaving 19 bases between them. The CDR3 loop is CASRHLVGRGNTGELFF. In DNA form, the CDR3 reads TGTGCCAGCAGACACCTCGTGGGCAGGGGAAACACCGGGGAGCTGTTTTTT.

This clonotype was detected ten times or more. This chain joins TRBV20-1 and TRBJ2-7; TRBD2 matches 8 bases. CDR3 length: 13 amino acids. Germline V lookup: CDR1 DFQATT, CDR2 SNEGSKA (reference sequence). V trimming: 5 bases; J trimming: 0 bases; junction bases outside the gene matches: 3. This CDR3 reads CSAPGTSSYEQYF. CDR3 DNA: TGCAGTGCTCCCGGGACTAGCTCCTACGAGCAGTACTTC.

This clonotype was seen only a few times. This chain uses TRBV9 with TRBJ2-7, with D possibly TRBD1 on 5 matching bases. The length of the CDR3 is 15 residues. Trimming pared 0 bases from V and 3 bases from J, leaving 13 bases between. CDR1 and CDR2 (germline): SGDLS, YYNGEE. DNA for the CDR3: TGTGCCAGCAGCGTAGGCCAGGGTCCTCTCTACGAGCAGTACTTC. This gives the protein CASSVGQGPLYEQYF.

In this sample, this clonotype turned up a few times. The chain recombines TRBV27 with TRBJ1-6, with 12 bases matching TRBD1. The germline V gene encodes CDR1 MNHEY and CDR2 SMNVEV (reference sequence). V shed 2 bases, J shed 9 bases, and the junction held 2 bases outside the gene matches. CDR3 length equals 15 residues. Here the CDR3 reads CASSLRGQGASPLHF. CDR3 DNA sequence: TGTGCCAGCAGTTTAAGGGGACAGGGGGCTTCACCCCTCCACTTT.

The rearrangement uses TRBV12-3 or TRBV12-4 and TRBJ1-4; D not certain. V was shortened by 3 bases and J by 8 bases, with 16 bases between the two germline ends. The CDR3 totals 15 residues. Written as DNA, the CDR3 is TGTGCCAGCAGTTTGATCGCACCTCCGACCGAAAAACTGTTTTTT. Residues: CASSLIAPPTEKLFF.